This paragraph covers one T cell receptor beta chain sequence. CDR3 length: 16 residues. Trimming left V 2 bases short and J 8 bases short, with 17 bases between. The germline gives CDR1 SGDLS, CDR2 YYNGEE. The data derive from a study of T cell changes during pregnancy in multiple sclerosis. The method was immunoSEQ multiplex PCR; TCRdb's version includes in-frame clones alone and lacks a portion of them. The sample carries approximately 37,000 clones, about 89% recorded once. This rearrangement joins TRBV9 to TRBJ1-6; TRBD1 might be the D (6 bases). The origin of this receptor is a female donor in good health, enrolled as a control in a pregnancy study. The source was CD4+ T cells from peripheral blood mononuclear cells, collected in the third trimester of pregnancy. The DNA for the CDR3 is TGTGCCAGCAGCGTTGATCCCCGGGACAATGATTCACCCCTCCACTTT. Protein: CASSVDPRDNDSPLHF.